The 28 T cell receptor beta chains below were found in one sample sequenced in a study of blood T cell repertoires in COVID-19. TCRdb's table, derived via immunoSEQ multiplex PCR, lists solely in-frame clones and lacks some. The table has about 100,000 clones, 90% seen once. The material sequenced was peripheral blood. The receptor source for this set is a man aged 55-75 years with acute or convalescent COVID-19.

The chain recombines TRBV5-5 with TRBJ2-7; TRBD2 aligns across 9 bases. Germline V lookup: CDR1 SGHKS, CDR2 YYEKEE (reference sequence). Losses at the gene ends were 4 bases for V and 2 bases for J; bases not matched to a gene: 4. CDR3 length: 14 residues. This chain's CDR3 is CASSPGTSTYEQYF. CDR3 bases: TGTGCCAGCAGCCCTGGGACTAGCACCTACGAGCAGTACTTC. Full variable domain (remainder filled in from reference TRBV5-5 and TRBJ2-7): DAGVTQSPTHLIKTRGQQVTLRCSPISGHKSVSWYQQVLGQGPQFIFQYYEKEERGRGNFPDRFSARQFPNYSSELNVNALLLGDSALYLCASSPGTSTYEQYFGPGTRLTVT.

The chain links TRBV10-2 to TRBJ2-1, with a weak D call TRBD2 (5 bases). CDR3 length: 18 residues. In germline, CDR1 is WSHSY, CDR2 SAAADI. Trimming shortened V by 4 bases and J by 4 bases, and 23 bases separated the two germline ends. The CDR3 DNA is TGCGCCAGCAGTGCGGCGGAGGAACATCGAGACCTATACAATGAGCAGTTCTTC. Residues: CASSAAEEHRDLYNEQFF.

This chain joins TRBV21-1 and TRBJ2-1; the D segment call TRBD2 is taken from the table without a DNA check. TRBV21-1 is a known pseudogene. The CDR3 is 16 residues long. The CDR3 spells CASSKVLAGGGNEQFF. CDR3 DNA sequence: TGTGCCAGCAGCAAAGTACTAGCGGGAGGTGGAAATGAGCAGTTCTTC.

The V gene is TRBV27, the J gene TRBJ2-7; 9 positions match TRBD1. The CDR3 length is 14 residues. After removal of 5 bases from V and 1 base from J, the junction contained 3 bases not matched to a gene. CDR1 MNHEY and CDR2 SMNVEV come from the germline V gene (reference sequence). The CDR3 region is CASSGGQGSYEQYF. CDR3 nucleotide sequence: TGTGCCAGCAGTGGGGGACAGGGATCCTACGAGCAGTACTTC.

This clone was detected a few times. The CDR3 bases are TGCGCCAGCAGCTTGGAATCCGGGACTAGCGGAGAGACCCAGTACTTC. Its protein product is CASSLESGTSGETQYF. The J gene is TRBJ2-5, the V gene TRBV5-1, with TRBD2 identical over 11 bases. Germline assignment: CDR1 SGHRS and CDR2 YFSETQ. V lost 0 bases, J lost 4 bases, and 5 bases stayed unmatched. This CDR3 spans 16 amino acids.

The rearrangement uses TRBV27 and TRBJ2-7; 8 nucleotides line up with TRBD1. Germline V lookup: CDR1 MNHEY, CDR2 SMNVEV (reference sequence). V lost 9 bases and J lost 1; bases outside the gene matches: 5. The CDR3 runs 13 residues. CDR3 loop: CASSRGQSYEQYF. CDR3 bases: TGTGCCAGTAGCAGGGGGCAATCCTACGAGCAGTACTTC.

The rearrangement joins TRBV2 to TRBJ2-2, with D maybe TRBD2 (5 bases). The CDR3 length is 14 residues. The V and J ends lost 7 bases and 2 bases respectively, with 11 bases between them. CDR1 is SNHLY, CDR2 FYNNEI, per germline. The CDR3 DNA sequence: TGTGCCAGCAAGGGTAGCGTAAACACCGGGGAGCTGTTTTTT. Residues: CASKGSVNTGELFF.

The genes are TRBV5-6 and TRBJ2-7; 9 bases align to TRBD2. The CDR3 spans 16 residues. The trim removed 4 bases at V and 7 bases at J, leaving 15 bases unmatched. Looked up from germline, CDR1 is SGHDT and CDR2 is YYEEEE. As DNA, the CDR3 is TGTGCCAGCAGCCCCTGGGGGGTAGCGGGAGTCGGGGAGCAGTACTTC. This gives the protein CASSPWGVAGVGEQYF.

This clone was seen only a few times. The chain's CDR3 is CASSLMGTSGNEQFF. The CDR3 DNA sequence: TGTGCCAGCAGCTTAATGGGGACTAGCGGAAATGAGCAGTTCTTC. The chain recombines TRBV7-2 with TRBJ2-1, with 11 bases lining up with TRBD2. The CDR3 is made up of 15 amino acids. V gave up 2 bases and J gave up 7 bases; unmatched junction bases: 4. Germline V gives CDR1 SGHTA, CDR2 FQGNSA.

The chain couples TRBV6-4 to TRBJ2-7, with 8 bases aligning to TRBD1. Germline-derived CDR1 and CDR2 are MRHNA and SNTAGT. V lost 0 bases to trimming and J lost 3 bases; unmatched junction nucleotides: 4. The CDR3 loop spans 15 amino acids. Here the CDR3 reads CASSDSETGDYEQYF. DNA for the CDR3: TGTGCCAGCAGTGACTCAGAGACAGGGGACTACGAGCAGTACTTC.

The chain is built from TRBV6-5 and TRBJ1-5, with TRBD1 matching over 7 bases. V was clipped by 5 bases and J by 7 bases; unmatched bases: 5. The CDR3 has 13 amino acids. Germline loops: CDR1 MNHEY, CDR2 SVGAGI. The CDR3 nucleotides read TGTGCCAGCAGTAAGACAGGGACCCAGCCCCAGCATTTT. Translation gives CASSKTGTQPQHF.

In DNA form, the CDR3 reads TGTGCCAGCAGTTCGGGCGGGGCTGGACAGGGATCCCCCTATAGGTATGGCTACACCTTC. Its protein product is CASSSGGAGQGSPYRYGYTF. The chain links TRBV27 to TRBJ1-2; 8 bases fit TRBD1. This CDR3 region has 20 residues. Germline V gives CDR1 MNHEY, CDR2 SMNVEV (reference sequence). V dropped 4 bases and J dropped 5; count of bases not matched to a gene: 24.

This rearrangement joins TRBV27 to TRBJ2-1; tentative D call: TRBD2 (7 bases). Germline values: CDR1 MNHEY, CDR2 SMNVEV (reference sequence). This CDR3 contains 15 residues. The V and J ends lost 5 bases and 7 bases respectively, with 18 bases between them. The CDR3 protein is CASSGGAGVRNEQFF. CDR3 in DNA: TGTGCCAGCAGTGGGGGGGCGGGAGTAAGGAATGAGCAGTTCTTC.

The chain links TRBV7-2 to TRBJ2-7; 7 nucleotides agree with TRBD1. Trimming took 3 bases from V and 2 from J; bases not matched to a gene: 7. This CDR3 has 15 amino acids. Germline CDR1 reads SGHTA; CDR2 reads FQGNSA. CDR3 DNA sequence: TGTGCCAGCAGCTTTAAGACGCAGGGGGCCTACGAGCAGTACTTC. This translates into CASSFKTQGAYEQYF.

V gene TRBV6-1 combines with J gene TRBJ1-6, with D unresolved. Germline V gives CDR1 MNHNS, CDR2 SASEGT. Trimming shortened V by 0 bases and J by 0 bases, and 12 bases separated the two germline ends. The CDR3 has 18 amino acids. The DNA for the CDR3 is TGTGCCAGCAGTGAAGCGCCGGGAAGCAACTCCTATAATTCACCCCTCCACTTT. Protein sequence: CASSEAPGSNSYNSPLHF.

This chain joins TRBV4-2 and TRBJ2-3; D possibly corresponds to TRBD1 (5 bases). Germline V CDR1 and CDR2: LGHNA, YNFKEQ. The V and J ends lost 4 bases and 1 base respectively, with 12 bases between them. The CDR3 is 15 amino acids. The CDR3 DNA reads TGTGCCAGCAGCCCGCAGGTAGGGGGCACAGATACGCAGTATTTT. This translates into CASSPQVGGTDTQYF.

The chain uses TRBV19 and TRBJ1-1; 7 bases are a match to TRBD1. Germline loops: CDR1 LNHDA, CDR2 SQIVND (reference sequence). V was clipped by 5 bases and J by 4 bases; unmatched bases: 10. This CDR3 is 15 amino acids long. CDR3: CASSPRQGVGTEAFF. The CDR3 nucleotides are TGTGCCAGTAGTCCACGACAGGGAGTGGGCACTGAAGCTTTCTTT.

The CDR3 DNA follows: TGTGCCACCAGTGATCGCCGGAGTAACTCCTATGGCTACACCTTC. It yields the protein CATSDRRSNSYGYTF. The V call is TRBV24-1, the J call TRBJ1-2, with D hard to call. The CDR3 consists of 15 residues. The germline V and J ends were trimmed by 3 bases and 4 bases, with 14 bases remaining between them. CDR1 KGHDR and CDR2 SFDVKD come from the germline V gene.

The V and J genes are TRBV28 and TRBJ2-6; TRBD1 is a possible D gene (5 bases). Germline values: CDR1 MDHEN, CDR2 SYDVKM. This CDR3 contains 16 residues. Between the trimmed V and J ends, which lost 2 bases and 2 bases, there was a span of 10 bases. The CDR3 region has the DNA TGTGCCAGCAGTTTACGGGCAGGGACTGGGGCCAACGTCCTGACTTTC. Translation: CASSLRAGTGANVLTF.

The J gene is TRBJ2-7, the V gene TRBV11-2; TRBD2 might be the D (5 bases). The germline gives CDR1 SGHAT, CDR2 FQNNGV. This CDR3 comprises 13 residues. With 1 base removed from V and 7 bases from J, the gap between germline ends came to 11 bases. CDR3 in DNA: TGTGCCAGCAGCTTAGGGTTAAGGAGGGAGCAGTACTTC. Its protein product is CASSLGLRREQYF.

The count of this clone is one. This rearrangement joins TRBV4-3 to TRBJ2-5, with a weak D call TRBD1 (6 bases). The CDR3 is made up of 13 amino acids. Germline CDR1 reads LGHNA; CDR2 reads YSLEER. The germline V and J ends were trimmed by 3 bases and 5 bases, with 10 bases remaining between them. CDR3 protein: CASSQGAGETQYF. The CDR3 nucleotides are TGCGCCAGCAGCCAGGGGGCCGGGGAGACCCAGTACTTC.

The J gene is TRBJ2-7, the V gene TRBV6-5; maybe TRBD2 (7 bases). The CDR3 spans 16 residues. V lost 1 base and J lost 3, with 16 bases in between. In germline, CDR1 is MNHEY, CDR2 SVGAGI. CDR3 nucleotide sequence: TGTGCCAGCAGTTACTGGGGAGGGGGTACCAACTACGAGCAGTACTTC. Translation: CASSYWGGGTNYEQYF.

The V call is TRBV12-5, the J call TRBJ2-3, with no clear D. This CDR3 contains 15 residues. Germline V lookup: CDR1 LGHNT, CDR2 FRNRAP. Trimming pared 0 bases from V and 1 base from J, leaving 8 bases between. This CDR3 reads CASGLVQSRTDTQYF. The DNA of the CDR3 is TGTGCTAGTGGTTTGGTACAGAGTCGCACAGATACGCAGTATTTT.

The rearrangement joins TRBV25-1 to TRBJ2-3, with TRBD2 identical over 7 bases. This CDR3 is 14 amino acids long. With V trimmed by 1 base and J by 5 bases, 3 bases remained unmatched. The germline gives CDR1 MGHDK, CDR2 SYGVNS. DNA of the CDR3: TGTGCCAGCAGTGAATGGGGGGAGGGAGATACGCAGTATTTT. This sequence encodes CASSEWGEGDTQYF.

This clone has just one count. The genes are TRBV18 and TRBJ2-7; possibly TRBD2 for D (5 bases). Germline CDR1 and CDR2: KGHSH and LQKENI. The germline V and J ends were trimmed by 6 bases and 3 bases, with 12 bases remaining between them. The CDR3 is 13 amino acids. The CDR3 sequence is CASSGIQDYEQYF. The CDR3 DNA follows: TGTGCCAGCTCCGGGATACAAGACTACGAGCAGTACTTC.

The CDR3 is CASSLWSGEKLFF. CDR3 nucleotides: TGTGCCAGCAGTTTATGGAGCGGAGAAAAACTGTTTTTT. The chain employs TRBV12-3 or TRBV12-4 and TRBJ1-4; D is unresolved. Trimming took 2 bases from V and 8 from J, leaving 9 bases between them. The length of the CDR3 is 13 residues.

The genes are TRBV6-5 and TRBJ1-2, with a possible D match to TRBD1 (6 bases). CDR3 length: 15 amino acids. The ends were cut back, 7 bases at V and 5 bases at J, with 20 bases in the middle. CDR1 is MNHEY and CDR2 is SVGAGI in the germline V gene. The CDR3 sequence is CASKEGAGGPYGYTF. The CDR3 DNA reads as TGTGCCAGCAAAGAAGGGGCGGGGGGCCCTTATGGCTACACCTTC.

The chain links TRBV4-2 to TRBJ2-3; TRBD2 matches 8 bases. The V gene end was trimmed by 0 bases and the J gene end by 1 base; junction bases not matched to a gene: 3. The CDR3 extends over 16 amino acids. Germline V gene data show CDR1 as LGHNA and CDR2 as YNFKEQ. In DNA, the CDR3 is TGTGCCAGCAGCCAAGAGTCGGGACTAGGCACAGATACGCAGTATTTT. This codes for CASSQESGLGTDTQYF.